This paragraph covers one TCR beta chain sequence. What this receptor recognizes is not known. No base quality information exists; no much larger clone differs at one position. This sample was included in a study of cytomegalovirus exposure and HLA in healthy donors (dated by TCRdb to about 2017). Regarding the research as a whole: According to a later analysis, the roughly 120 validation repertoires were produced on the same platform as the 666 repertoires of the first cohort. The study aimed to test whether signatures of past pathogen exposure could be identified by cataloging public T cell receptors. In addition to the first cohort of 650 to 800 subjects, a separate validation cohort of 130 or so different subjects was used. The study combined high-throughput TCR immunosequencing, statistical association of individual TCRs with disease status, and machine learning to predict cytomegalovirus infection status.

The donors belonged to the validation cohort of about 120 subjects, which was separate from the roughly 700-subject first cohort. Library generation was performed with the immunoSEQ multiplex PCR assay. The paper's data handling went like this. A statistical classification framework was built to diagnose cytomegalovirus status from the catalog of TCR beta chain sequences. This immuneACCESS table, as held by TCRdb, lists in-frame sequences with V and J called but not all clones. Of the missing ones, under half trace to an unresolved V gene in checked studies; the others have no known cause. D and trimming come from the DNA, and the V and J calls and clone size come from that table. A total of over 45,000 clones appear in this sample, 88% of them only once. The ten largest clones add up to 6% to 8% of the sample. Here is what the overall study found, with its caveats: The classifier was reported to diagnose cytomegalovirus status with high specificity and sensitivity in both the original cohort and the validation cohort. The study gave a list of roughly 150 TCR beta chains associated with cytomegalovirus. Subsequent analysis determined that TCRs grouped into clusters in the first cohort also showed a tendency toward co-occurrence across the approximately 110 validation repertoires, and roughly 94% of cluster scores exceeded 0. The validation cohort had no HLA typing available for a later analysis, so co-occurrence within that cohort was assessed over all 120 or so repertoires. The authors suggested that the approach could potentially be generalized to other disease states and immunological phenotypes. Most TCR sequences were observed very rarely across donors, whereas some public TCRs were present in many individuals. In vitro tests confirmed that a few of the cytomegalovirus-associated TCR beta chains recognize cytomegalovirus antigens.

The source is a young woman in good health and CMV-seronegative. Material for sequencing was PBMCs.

Here the CDR3 is given as CSVEGPAGVSYNEQFF. DNA sequence: TGCAGCGTTGAAGGCCCAGCGGGAGTGTCCTACAATGAGCAGTTCTTC. The chain employs TRBV29-1 and TRBJ2-1; the junction holds 8 bases that match TRBD2. V is pruned by 1 base and J by 1 base, leaving 6 bases of the junction without a gene match. The CDR3 runs 16 amino acids, cysteine and phenylalanine included. Only CDR3 DNA is held: 48 bases, read in frame from base 1. In the germline V gene, CDR1 corresponds to SQVTM and CDR2 to ANQGSEA.